This TCR beta chain appears in the sequencing data of a study of shared clonotypes between healthy human individuals. Profiled with immunoSEQ multiplex PCR; TCRdb holds only in-frame clones, not every one. The table records roughly 2 million clones, approximately 94% of them present only once. CD45RO-negative CD8 cells positively selected for CCR7 made up the naive population, which excluded terminally differentiated effector memory CD45RA+ cells. Sequenced input: naive CD8+ T cells sorted from blood. This receptor was identified in a young man in good health.

CDR3 protein: CASMGTSGDNEQFF. As DNA, the CDR3 is TGTGCCAGCATGGGGACTAGCGGCGACAATGAGCAGTTCTTC. The chain uses TRBV27 and TRBJ2-1; 11 bases align to TRBD2. V lost 7 bases and J lost 5; bases outside the gene matches: 4. Germline CDR1 and CDR2: MNHEY and SMNVEV (reference sequence). This CDR3 has 14 amino acids.